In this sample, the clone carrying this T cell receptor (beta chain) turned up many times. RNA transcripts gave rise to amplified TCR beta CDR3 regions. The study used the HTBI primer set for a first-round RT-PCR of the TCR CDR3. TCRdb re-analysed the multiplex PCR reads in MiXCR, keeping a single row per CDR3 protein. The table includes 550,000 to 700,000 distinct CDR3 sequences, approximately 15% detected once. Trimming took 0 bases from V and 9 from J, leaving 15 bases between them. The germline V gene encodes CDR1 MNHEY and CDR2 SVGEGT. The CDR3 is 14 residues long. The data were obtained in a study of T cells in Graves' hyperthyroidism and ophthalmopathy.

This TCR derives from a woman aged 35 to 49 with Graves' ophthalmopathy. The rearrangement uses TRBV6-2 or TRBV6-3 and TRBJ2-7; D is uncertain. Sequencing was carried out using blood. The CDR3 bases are TGTGCCAGCAGTTACTCGAGGCTATTGGGCACGCAGTACTTC. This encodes CASSYSRLLGTQYF.